The rows below give T cell receptor beta chains drawn from one sample of a study of early T cells in non-severe SARS-CoV-2 infection. TCRdb reprocessed the 5' RACE reads with MiXCR, giving one entry per CDR3 protein. The sample contains 75,000 to 100,000 distinct CDR3 sequences, under 15% of which appear only once. Sample: whole blood. These receptors all come from an adult who was a healthcare worker with PCR-confirmed SARS-CoV-2 infection or an uninfected control (not recorded which). Each CDR3 is given with its conserved first and last residue. A D gene is named only where the DNA matches it firmly. Only part of the rows carry a size: once, few, many, or a class if the clone is expanded.

d_call | clone_size | cdr3_length | v_call | cdr3_aa
NA | NA | 14 | TRBV7-6 | CASSPEANYNEQFF
NA | NA | 15 | TRBV28 | CASSHGGTSNTEAFF
TRBD1 | NA | 13 | TRBV28 | CASSYRGNTEAFF
NA | many | 14 | TRBV29-1 | CSVVGQPNTGELFF
NA | few | 15 | TRBV4-1 | CASSPAEGGSYEQYF
TRBD2 | NA | 13 | TRBV29-1 | CSVAGRAGHEQYF
TRBD1 | many | 14 | TRBV27 | CASSLDRGDNEQFF
NA | few | 13 | TRBV5-5 | CASSHDSNQPQHF
NA | NA | 13 | TRBV5-4 | CASSLVGDNEQFF
TRBD1 | few | 15 | TRBV29-1 | CSDEGRDRSTDTQYF
NA | few | 12 | TRBV20-1 | CSARSGAGEQYF
NA | NA | 13 | TRBV5-1 | CASSFDRPNIQYF
NA | NA | 15 | TRBV2 | CASSGDGTSENTIYF
NA | NA | 14 | TRBV4-3 | CASSQARVGEKLFF
NA | NA | 16 | TRBV7-9 | CASSPIGHRGYNEQFF
NA | few | 13 | TRBV2 | CASRGYSSETQYF
NA | NA | 15 | TRBV6-6 | CASSYSLFLGGEQYF
NA | many | 13 | TRBV7-2 | CAGSMSGAGELFF
TRBD2 | many | 16 | TRBV20-1 | CSARIRSGNIDSEQYF
TRBD1 | NA | 16 | TRBV6-6 | CASWQGGSSSYNEQFF
NA | NA | 11 | TRBV6-5 | CASRGPYEQYF
NA | few | 14 | TRBV7-9 | CASSLSPSYNEQFF
TRBD2 | many | 15 | TRBV10-3 | CAINKGLAGVNEQFF
NA | NA | 14 | TRBV6-1 | CASSEAVQGGEQYF
TRBD2 | NA | 15 | TRBV12-3/TRBV12-4 | CASRWAGGVGNEQFF
NA | many | 15 | TRBV14 | CASSQQGIYNSPLHF
NA | NA | 13 | TRBV5-6 | CASSPGRQYEQYF
NA | few | 14 | TRBV5-5 | CASSLGQNSDTQYF
NA | NA | 14 | TRBV6-5 | CASSLMTVNSPLHF